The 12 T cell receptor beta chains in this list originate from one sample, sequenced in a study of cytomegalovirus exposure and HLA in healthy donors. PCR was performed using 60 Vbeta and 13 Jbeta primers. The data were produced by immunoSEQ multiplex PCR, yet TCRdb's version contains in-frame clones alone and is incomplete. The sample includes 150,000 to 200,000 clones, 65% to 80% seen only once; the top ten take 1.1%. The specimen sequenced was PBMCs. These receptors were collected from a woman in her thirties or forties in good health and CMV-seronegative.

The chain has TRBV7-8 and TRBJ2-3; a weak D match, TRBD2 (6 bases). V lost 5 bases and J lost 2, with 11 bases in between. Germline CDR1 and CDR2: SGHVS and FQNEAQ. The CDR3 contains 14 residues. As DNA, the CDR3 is TGTGCCAGCAGCCCCACTAGCTTCACAGATACGCAGTATTTT. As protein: CASSPTSFTDTQYF.

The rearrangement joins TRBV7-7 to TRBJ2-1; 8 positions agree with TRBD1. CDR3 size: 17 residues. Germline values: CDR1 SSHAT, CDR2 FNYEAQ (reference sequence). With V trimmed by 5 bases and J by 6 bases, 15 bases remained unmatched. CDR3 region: CASSRIQGDGPGNEQFF. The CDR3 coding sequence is TGTGCCAGCAGCCGCATACAGGGGGATGGGCCCGGCAATGAGCAGTTCTTC.

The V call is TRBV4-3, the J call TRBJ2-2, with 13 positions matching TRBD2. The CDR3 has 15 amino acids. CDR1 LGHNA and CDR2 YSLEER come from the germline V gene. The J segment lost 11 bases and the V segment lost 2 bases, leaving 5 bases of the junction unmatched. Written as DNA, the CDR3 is TGCGCCAGCAGCCAATGGACTAGCGGGAGCCCTGAGCTGTTTTTT. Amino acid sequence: CASSQWTSGSPELFF.

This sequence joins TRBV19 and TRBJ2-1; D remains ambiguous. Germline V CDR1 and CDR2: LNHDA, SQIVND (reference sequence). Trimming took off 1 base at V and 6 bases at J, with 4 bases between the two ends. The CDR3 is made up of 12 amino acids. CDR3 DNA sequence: TGTGCCAGTAGTATAGTTATCAATGAGCAGTTCTTC. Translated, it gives CASSIVINEQFF.

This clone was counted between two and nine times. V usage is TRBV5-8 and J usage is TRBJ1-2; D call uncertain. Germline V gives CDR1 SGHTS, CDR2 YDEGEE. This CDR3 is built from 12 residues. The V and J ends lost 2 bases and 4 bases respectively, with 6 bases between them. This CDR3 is CASSFESYGYTF. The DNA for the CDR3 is TGTGCCAGCAGCTTCGAGTCCTATGGCTACACCTTC.

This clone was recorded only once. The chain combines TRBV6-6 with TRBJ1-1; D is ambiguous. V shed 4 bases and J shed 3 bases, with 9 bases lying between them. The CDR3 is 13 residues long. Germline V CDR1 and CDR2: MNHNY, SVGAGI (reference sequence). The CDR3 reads CASSSPPDTEAFF. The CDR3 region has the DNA TGTGCCAGCAGTTCGCCGCCGGACACTGAAGCTTTCTTT.

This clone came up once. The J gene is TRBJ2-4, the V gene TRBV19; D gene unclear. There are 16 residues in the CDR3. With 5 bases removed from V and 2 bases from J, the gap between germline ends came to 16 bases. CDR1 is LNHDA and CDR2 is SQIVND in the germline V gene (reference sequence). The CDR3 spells CASSVTRSTTKNIQYF. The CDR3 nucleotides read TGTGCCAGTAGTGTGACACGAAGTACCACCAAAAACATTCAGTACTTC.

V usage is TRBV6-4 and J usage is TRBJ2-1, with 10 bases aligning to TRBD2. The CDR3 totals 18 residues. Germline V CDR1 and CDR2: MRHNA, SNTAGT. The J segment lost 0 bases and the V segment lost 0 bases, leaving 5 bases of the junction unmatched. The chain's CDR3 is CASSDSHSGRHSYNEQFF. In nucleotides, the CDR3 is TGTGCCAGCAGTGACTCTCATAGCGGGAGGCACTCCTACAATGAGCAGTTCTTC.

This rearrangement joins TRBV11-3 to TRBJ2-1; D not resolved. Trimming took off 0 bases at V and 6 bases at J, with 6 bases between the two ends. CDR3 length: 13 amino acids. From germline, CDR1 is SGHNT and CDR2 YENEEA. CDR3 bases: TGTGCCAGCAGCTTAGATCGGGTCAATGAGCAGTTCTTC. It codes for CASSLDRVNEQFF.

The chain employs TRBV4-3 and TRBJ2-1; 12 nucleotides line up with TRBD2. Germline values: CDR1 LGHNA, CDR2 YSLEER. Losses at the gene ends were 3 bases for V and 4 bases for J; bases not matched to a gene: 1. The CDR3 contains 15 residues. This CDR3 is CASSHGLAGYNEQFF. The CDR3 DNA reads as TGCGCCAGCAGCCACGGACTAGCGGGATACAATGAGCAGTTCTTC.

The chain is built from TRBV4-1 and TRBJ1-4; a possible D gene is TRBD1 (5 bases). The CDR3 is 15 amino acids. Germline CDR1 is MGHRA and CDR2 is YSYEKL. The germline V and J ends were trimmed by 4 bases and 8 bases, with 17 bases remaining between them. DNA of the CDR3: TGCGCCAGCAGCCTTGGCCCGGGGGATCAGGAAAAACTGTTTTTT. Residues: CASSLGPGDQEKLFF.

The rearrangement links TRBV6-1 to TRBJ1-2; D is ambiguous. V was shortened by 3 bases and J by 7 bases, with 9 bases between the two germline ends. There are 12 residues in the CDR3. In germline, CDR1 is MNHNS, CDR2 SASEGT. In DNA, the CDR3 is TGTGCCAGCAGTGAGGCCGTAAGTGGCTACACCTTC. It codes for CASSEAVSGYTF.